The source of this T cell receptor beta chain is a study of PD-1 blockade in classical Hodgkin lymphoma. The CDR3 spans 13 residues. CDR1 and CDR2 (germline): ENHRY, SYGVKD. V lost 0 bases and J 10 bases, leaving 10 bases between the germline ends. Every patient had relapsed following autologous stem cell transplantation, and cohorts differed in brentuximab vedotin exposure. Comment on this clone: Its antigen is as yet unknown.

Repertoires were generated with immunoSEQ multiplex PCR, while TCRdb's copy carries only in-frame clones and drops some. The sample carries about 22,000 clones, 74% recorded once. Findings and caveats of the study: Complete responders showed a baseline diversity that resembled the diversity of newly diagnosed patients.

The rearrangement links TRBV10-3 to TRBJ1-5, with D possibly being TRBD1 (5 bases). The receptor was derived from a human donor with classical Hodgkin lymphoma. Sequenced material: peripheral blood mononuclear cells (PBMCs), taken at baseline. CDR3 protein: CAISESLGRPQHF. CDR3 nucleotides: TGTGCCATCAGTGAGTCGTTGGGACGTCCCCAGCATTTT.